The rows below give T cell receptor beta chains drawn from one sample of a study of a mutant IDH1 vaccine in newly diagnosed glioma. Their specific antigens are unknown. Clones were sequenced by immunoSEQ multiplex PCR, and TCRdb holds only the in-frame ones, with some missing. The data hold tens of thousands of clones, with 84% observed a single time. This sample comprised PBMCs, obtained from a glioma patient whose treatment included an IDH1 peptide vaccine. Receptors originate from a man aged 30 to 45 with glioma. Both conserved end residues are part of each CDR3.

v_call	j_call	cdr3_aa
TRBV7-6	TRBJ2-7	CASSQDLIYEQYF
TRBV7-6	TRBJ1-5	CASSLGSEGNQPQHF
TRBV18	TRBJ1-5	CASSYRQDPSNQPQHF
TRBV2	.	CASSGTGPYEQYF
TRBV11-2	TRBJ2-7	CASSSGYRGQIYEQYF
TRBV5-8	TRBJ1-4	CASSLTNEKLFF
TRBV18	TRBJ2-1	CASSPEWEGSEWHEQFF
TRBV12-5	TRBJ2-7	CASGSTGTGGFYEQYF
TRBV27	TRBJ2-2	CASMYRVNTGELFF
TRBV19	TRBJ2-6	CASNQMNSGANVLTF
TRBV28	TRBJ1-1	CASIDGANTEAFF
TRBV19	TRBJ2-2	CASSTGRDTGELFF
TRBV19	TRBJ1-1	CASSPLDRGEAFF
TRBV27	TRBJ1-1	CASSFVQGFLNTEAFF
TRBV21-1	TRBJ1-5	CASSRERGSGEEALKVRPQHF
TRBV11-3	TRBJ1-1	CASSLGGRVSTEAFF
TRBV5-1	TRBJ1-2	CASSLDRGGNGYTF
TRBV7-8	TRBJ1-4	CASSSRDRVEKLFF
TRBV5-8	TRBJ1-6	CASSLIGGFNSPLHF
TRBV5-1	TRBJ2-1	CASSLTGTLYNEQFF
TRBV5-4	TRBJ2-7	CASSTQGYEQYF
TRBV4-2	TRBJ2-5	CASSQDERGLVQETQYF
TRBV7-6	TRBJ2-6	CASSSLPGQHSGANVLTF
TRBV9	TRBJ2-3	CASQPGTGSTDTQYF
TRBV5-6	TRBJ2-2	CASSWGQGVTGELFF